This T cell receptor beta chain was recovered during a study of OX40 agonist ivuxolimab in advanced cancers. Produced via immunoSEQ multiplex PCR; TCRdb's table is partial and in-frame only. The repertoire consists of tens of thousands of clones, with 80% to 85% occurring once and the leading ten covering roughly 0.8%. The length of the CDR3 is 15 residues. Germline assignment: CDR1 SGDLS and CDR2 YYNGEE. Trimming stripped 0 bases from V and 5 bases from J, with 13 bases between. The cohort excluded patients with autoimmune disease history or systemic immunosuppression. This chain joins TRBV9 and TRBJ2-3; the D gene could be TRBD1 or TRBD2 (6 bases each). The sequencing used CD4+ or CD8+ T cells sorted from blood, collected in a trial of the OX40 agonist ivuxolimab. The clonotype was recovered from an adult with an advanced solid tumor such as melanoma, head and neck, liver or kidney cancer. For the CDR3, the DNA is TGTGCCAGCAGCGTAGGTGTCGGAGGGGGAGATACGCAGTATTTT. Translating it yields CASSVGVGGGDTQYF. Full variable domain (rest looked up from reference TRBV9 and TRBJ2-3): DSGVTQTPKHLITATGQRVTLRCSPRSGDLSVYWYQQSLDQGLQFLIQYYNGEERAKGNILERFSAQQFPDLHSELNLSSLELGDSALYFCASSVGVGGGDTQYFGPGTRLTVL.